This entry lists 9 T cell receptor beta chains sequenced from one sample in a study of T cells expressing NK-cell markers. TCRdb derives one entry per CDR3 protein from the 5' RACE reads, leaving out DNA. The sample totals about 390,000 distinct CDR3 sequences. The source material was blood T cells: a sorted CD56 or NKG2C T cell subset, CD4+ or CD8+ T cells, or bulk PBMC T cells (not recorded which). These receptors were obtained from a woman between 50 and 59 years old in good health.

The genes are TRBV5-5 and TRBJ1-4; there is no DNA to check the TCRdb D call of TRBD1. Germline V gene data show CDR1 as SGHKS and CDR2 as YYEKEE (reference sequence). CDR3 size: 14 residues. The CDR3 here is CASFPGQVTEKLFF.

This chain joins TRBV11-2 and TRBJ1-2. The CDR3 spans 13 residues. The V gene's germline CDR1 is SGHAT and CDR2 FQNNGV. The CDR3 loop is CASSFNGPLSYTF.

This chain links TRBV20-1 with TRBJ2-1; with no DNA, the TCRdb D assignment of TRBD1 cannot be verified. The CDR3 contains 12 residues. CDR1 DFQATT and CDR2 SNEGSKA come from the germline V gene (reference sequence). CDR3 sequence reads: CSARRTGSEQFF.

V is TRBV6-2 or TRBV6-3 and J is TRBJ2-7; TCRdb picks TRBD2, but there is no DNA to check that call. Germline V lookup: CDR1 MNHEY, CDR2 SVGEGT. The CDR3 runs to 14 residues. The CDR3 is CASCGGLARCEQYF.

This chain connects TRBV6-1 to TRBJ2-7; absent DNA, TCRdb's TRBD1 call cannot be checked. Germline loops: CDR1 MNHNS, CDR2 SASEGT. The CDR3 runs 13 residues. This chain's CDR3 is CASTHGGGFEQYF.

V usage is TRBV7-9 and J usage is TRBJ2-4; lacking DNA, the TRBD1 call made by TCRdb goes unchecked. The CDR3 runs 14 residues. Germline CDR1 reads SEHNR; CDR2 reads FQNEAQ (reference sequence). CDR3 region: CASSLSRQRNIQYF.

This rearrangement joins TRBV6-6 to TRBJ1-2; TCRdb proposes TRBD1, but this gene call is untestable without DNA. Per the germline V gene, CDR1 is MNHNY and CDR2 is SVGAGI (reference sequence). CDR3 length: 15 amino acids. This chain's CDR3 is CASSYGTSGNYGYTF.

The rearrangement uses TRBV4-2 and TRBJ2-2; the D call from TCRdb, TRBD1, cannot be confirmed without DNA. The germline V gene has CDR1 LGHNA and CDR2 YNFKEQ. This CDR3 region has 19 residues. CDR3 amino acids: CASSQKKAGGGWYTGELFF.

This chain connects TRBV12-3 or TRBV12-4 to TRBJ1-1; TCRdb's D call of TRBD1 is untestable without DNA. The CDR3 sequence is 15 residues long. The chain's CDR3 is CASSFTGSRNTEAFF.